This T cell receptor beta chain was recovered during a study of radiation and T cells in renal cell carcinoma (dated by TCRdb to the early 2020s). A note on the overall study: A total of around 50 samples underwent TCR beta sequencing, made up of approximately 26 tumors and about 27 peripheral blood samples. The last blood draw occurred 4 weeks after radiation, at the same time as nephrectomy. A total of approximately 4 million unique CDR3 nucleotide sequences, encoding 2.5 million to 3 million unique CDR3 amino acid sequences, were found across all 55 or so samples.

General findings and caveats noted by the study authors: Blood repertoire dynamics were not followed beyond 4 weeks after treatment. An increase in top tumor clonotypes in blood was observed from baseline to 2 weeks post-radiation, followed by contraction by 4 weeks, which was taken to suggest transient expansion of tumor-resident clones. Because the trial had a single-armed design, the trial could not examine how radiation dose or scheduling affected the TCR repertoire. Because no pretreatment tumor biopsies were available, whether clonotypes were present in the tumor at baseline could not be determined.

The time point label, read with the paper, signifies: blood 4 weeks post-SBRT, at nephrectomy. This specimen's treatment or condition label, per the study, means: 15 Gy SBRT to primary tumor, nephrectomy 4 weeks later. The samples were drawn from a clinical trial, where primary renal cell carcinomas were treated with 15 Gy of stereotactic body radiation therapy and then removed by nephrectomy 4 weeks afterward. To follow tumor-enriched clonotypes, serial peripheral blood was collected from radiation-treated patients at baseline and at 2 weeks and 4 weeks after SBRT. Every patient's renal cell carcinoma showed clear cell pathology. The QIAamp DNA Blood Mini Kit (Qiagen) was used to prepare genomic DNA for TCR sequencing. The analyses included just those samples that passed every quality control check. The CDR3 numbers 14 residues from cysteine through phenylalanine. Kept here is only the CDR3 DNA, which spans 42 bases and is read in frame from base 1. For CDR1 and CDR2, the germline V gene (reference sequence) lists SEHNR and FQNEAQ. V loses 3 bases of germline sequence and J loses 4 bases, and the interval between the two ends is 9 bases.

TCR beta libraries were generated from genomic DNA with the immunoSEQ kit, following the manufacturer's recommendations. To prepare the libraries, a first multiplex PCR with proprietary primers was run, followed by a second PCR that added unique barcodes, and a bead cleanup was done after each round. Each sample batch included a kit-provided positive control reaction and a negative control reaction. The final libraries were assessed on an Agilent 4200 TapeStation D1000 ScreenTape, pooled by volume, and quantified by qPCR. Sequencing ran on an Illumina NextSeq500 with a MidOutput 150-cycle cartridge, using 156 Read1 and 15 Index1 cycles with kit custom primers. The pooled library was loaded at about 0.93 pM with around 20% PhiX control spiked in. Turning to the authors' computational methods: The vendor-processed data were analyzed in R, and a clonotype was defined as all T cells that share the same CDR3 nucleotide sequence. For clone abundance analyses, frequencies were normalized to the 10,000 most abundant clones per sample. Before analysis, public T cell clones were removed, and these numbered fewer than six per sample on average. Tumor-enriched clonotypes and baseline blood-enriched clonotypes were defined as those with an abundance difference of at least 32-fold between compartments. A beta-binomial differential abundance model was used to identify clonotypes that expanded or contracted between blood time points. Tumor-blood repertoire similarity was measured with the Baroni-Urbani and Buser coefficient, and group comparisons used two-tailed Wilcoxon tests in R. The source is immuneACCESS, and TCRdb retained only in-frame sequences with V and J called. Part of the clones is not carried over; for the studies checked, unresolved V genes explain less than half of this, and the remainder is unexplained. That table furnishes V, J and clone size, whereas the DNA furnished D and trimming. The sample records more than 120,000 clones, 75% to 90% of which are singletons. Jointly, the top ten make up around 17% of the sample.

Note on this clone: The clone's antigen remains unknown. No per-base quality is available; no much larger clone lies one base away.

The source is a woman aged 50 to 65 with renal cell carcinoma. The sequencing used blood, collected from a patient whose treatment included radiotherapy and nephrectomy. This chain joins TRBV7-9 to TRBJ2-2; D gene: possibly TRBD2, on 5 matching bases. The sequence in DNA is TGTGCCAGCAGCTTCGGGGTTAGCACCGGGGAGCTGTTTTTT. This translates into CASSFGVSTGELFF.